This T cell receptor (beta chain) was sequenced for a study of CXCR3-negative and CXCR3-positive naive CD8 T cells. The V gene's germline CDR1 is LGHNA and CDR2 YSLEER. This CDR3 spans 15 amino acids. Each TRB cDNA library was prepared by 5' RACE (with UMI labels). TCRdb reworked the 5' RACE reads into one entry per CDR3 protein, no DNA. The listing records some 130,000 distinct CDR3 sequences. The rearrangement joins TRBV4-3 to TRBJ2-2; TCRdb names TRBD2, which stays unverified in the absence of DNA. The origin of this receptor is a human donor in good health. Some clones in this sample may be carry-over from other donors' samples. The sequenced sample consisted of naive CXCR3- CD8+ T cells from blood. Subset here: CD45RO-CCR7+CD27+CD95- naive CD8+ T cells lacking CXCR3 (TNR3-). The CDR3 region is CASSRGGGSTGELFF.